This TCR beta chain was sequenced in a study of cytomegalovirus exposure and HLA in healthy donors. Germline V CDR1 and CDR2: SGHNT, YENEEA. After removal of 8 bases from V and 1 base from J, the junction contained 6 bases not matched to a gene. CDR3 length equals 14 residues. Primers: 60 Vbeta forward and 13 Jbeta reverse. The repertoire was sequenced with immunoSEQ multiplex PCR; TCRdb's copy has only in-frame clones and lacks some. In the table there are fewer than 250,000 clones, roughly 80% of which are singletons. Sequencing was performed on PBMCs. This clonotype was sampled from a man aged 35 to 55 in good health and CMV-seropositive. J is TRBJ2-3 and V is TRBV11-3, with 7 bases aligning to TRBD2. In DNA form, the CDR3 reads TGTGCCAGCTGTGGGAGGGAAGGCACAGATACGCAGTATTTT. Protein product: CASCGREGTDTQYF.